A selection of T cell receptor beta chains follows, all from one sample in a study of long-term antiretroviral therapy in people with HIV. TCRdb's copy holds only in-frame clones and misses some; the assay was immunoSEQ multiplex PCR. Of over 30,000 clones detected, around 83% appear once; the ten largest clones hold 5.5% to 6.5%. Sample: unsorted PBMCs, taken 1 year after starting antiretroviral therapy. Source of these receptors: a man in his late teens or twenties with HIV. The CDR3 runs from the conserved cysteine through the conserved F or W. Fields, in order: clone size, D gene, V gene, J gene, CDR3 DNA, CDR3 protein. D genes are given only for firm matches. Where a row states a size, it is once, few, many or the class of an expanded clone; other rows omit it.

clone size: NA
D gene: TRBD2
V gene: TRBV2
J gene: TRBJ2-1
CDR3 DNA: TGTGCCAGCAGTGAGGGACTAGCGGGAGGGCCCTCGGGTCCCTACAATGAGCAGTTCTTC
CDR3 protein: CASSEGLAGGPSGPYNEQFF

clone size: NA
D gene: NA
V gene: TRBV5-6
J gene: TRBJ2-3
CDR3 DNA: TGTGCCAGCAGCTTGCCCGGGTCCTACACAGATACGCAGTATTTT
CDR3 protein: CASSLPGSYTDTQYF

clone size: once
D gene: NA
V gene: TRBV7-9
J gene: TRBJ2-1
CDR3 DNA: TGTGCCAGCAGCGGCAACGGGTCGAGCTCCTACAATGAGCAGTTCTTC
CDR3 protein: CASSGNGSSSYNEQFF

clone size: NA
D gene: NA
V gene: TRBV5-5
J gene: TRBJ2-6
CDR3 DNA: TGTGCCAGCAGCCGGACGACTGATTATAGCGCTGGGGCCAACGTCCTGACTTTC
CDR3 protein: CASSRTTDYSAGANVLTF

clone size: NA
D gene: NA
V gene: TRBV7-2
J gene: TRBJ2-7
CDR3 DNA: TGTGCCAGCAGCTCTACGTACGGGGAGCAGTACTTC
CDR3 protein: CASSSTYGEQYF

clone size: NA
D gene: NA
V gene: TRBV2
J gene: TRBJ2-7
CDR3 DNA: TGTGCCAGCAGTGTGGAGGAGTACTACGAGCAGTACTTC
CDR3 protein: CASSVEEYYEQYF

clone size: NA
D gene: NA
V gene: TRBV18
J gene: TRBJ2-4
CDR3 DNA: TGTGCCAGCTCACCACCGTTGACAGGAGGGGACATTCAGTACTTC
CDR3 protein: CASSPPLTGGDIQYF

clone size: NA
D gene: NA
V gene: TRBV6-1
J gene: TRBJ1-1
CDR3 DNA: TGTGCCAGCAGGCCCGGGAACACTGAAGCTTTCTTT
CDR3 protein: CASRPGNTEAFF

clone size: NA
D gene: NA
V gene: TRBV4-1
J gene: TRBJ1-1
CDR3 DNA: TGCGCCAGCAGCCATGCGTCAGGGTTTTCCACTGAAGCTTTCTTT
CDR3 protein: CASSHASGFSTEAFF

clone size: NA
D gene: NA
V gene: TRBV15
J gene: TRBJ2-3
CDR3 DNA: TGTGCCACCAGCAGGGTAGGGGAGCGGCTTAGCACAGATACGCAGTATTTT
CDR3 protein: CATSRVGERLSTDTQYF

clone size: NA
D gene: NA
V gene: TRBV6-5
J gene: TRBJ1-1
CDR3 DNA: TGTGCCAGCAGTTACTCGGTGAACACTGAAGCTTTCTTT
CDR3 protein: CASSYSVNTEAFF

clone size: NA
D gene: NA
V gene: TRBV25-1
J gene: TRBJ2-7
CDR3 DNA: TGTGCCAGCAGGTCGTCGCAACCCTCCTACGAGCAGTACTTC
CDR3 protein: CASRSSQPSYEQYF

clone size: NA
D gene: NA
V gene: TRBV10-1
J gene: TRBJ1-1
CDR3 DNA: TGCGCCAGCAGTGAGATGGGGGGCATCGGGAACACTGAAGCTTTCTTT
CDR3 protein: CASSEMGGIGNTEAFF

clone size: once
D gene: TRBD2
V gene: TRBV27
J gene: TRBJ2-1
CDR3 DNA: TGTGCCAGCAGTTTCTCAGCGGGAGAGACCTACAATGAGCAGTTCTTC
CDR3 protein: CASSFSAGETYNEQFF

clone size: NA
D gene: NA
V gene: TRBV10-3
J gene: TRBJ2-2
CDR3 DNA: TGTGCCATCAGTGGGGGCAGGGGCCCAGGGGACACCGGGGAGCTGTTTTTT
CDR3 protein: CAISGGRGPGDTGELFF

clone size: NA
D gene: NA
V gene: TRBV7-9
J gene: TRBJ1-1
CDR3 DNA: TGTGCCAGCAGTCAGGGGAACACTGAAGCTTTCTTT
CDR3 protein: CASSQGNTEAFF

clone size: NA
D gene: NA
V gene: TRBV5-4
J gene: TRBJ2-1
CDR3 DNA: TGTGCCAGCAGCCCCGGAACCCCGTTAATATATGAGCAGTTCTTC
CDR3 protein: CASSPGTPLIYEQFF

clone size: once
D gene: NA
V gene: TRBV15
J gene: TRBJ2-4
CDR3 DNA: TGTGCCACCAGCCGGGACCTGGACATTCAGTACTTC
CDR3 protein: CATSRDLDIQYF

clone size: NA
D gene: NA
V gene: TRBV28
J gene: TRBJ1-2
CDR3 DNA: TGTGCCAGCAGTCCCCCCGAGGACAATAACTATGGCTACACCTTC
CDR3 protein: CASSPPEDNNYGYTF

clone size: NA
D gene: NA
V gene: TRBV6-5
J gene: TRBJ1-2
CDR3 DNA: TGTGCCAGCAGTTACTCAAAGGGGGAAATGTATGGCTACACCTTC
CDR3 protein: CASSYSKGEMYGYTF

clone size: NA
D gene: TRBD1
V gene: TRBV9
J gene: TRBJ2-6
CDR3 DNA: TGTGCCAGCAGCCCCGGGACAGATAACTCTGGGGCCAACGTCCTGACTTTC
CDR3 protein: CASSPGTDNSGANVLTF

clone size: few
D gene: NA
V gene: TRBV10-3
J gene: TRBJ1-2
CDR3 DNA: TGTGCCATCAGTCTGCAACAGGGACGGCATGGCTACACCTTC
CDR3 protein: CAISLQQGRHGYTF